The present T cell receptor (beta chain) was sequenced within a study of vaccination and CD4 T cells after COVID-19. Across the whole study: For control cultures, the treatment was a CEFX pool, an HIV-1 Nef pool, or no peptide.

The Oncomine TCR Beta short-read assay generated sequence data from the DNA of cultured CD4+ T cells. Investigators obtained genomic DNA by extraction from cultured CD4+ T cells. TCRdb reanalysed the PCR reads using MiXCR and keeps one entry per CDR3 protein. The data contain 9,000 to 13,000 distinct CDR3 sequences, around half of them singletons. About this clonotype itself: Its target is unknown.

Study-wide points: Researchers report that 304 of 307 vaccine-specific clones in convalescent patients proved spike mono-reactive.

Treatment: approximately 9-day PBMC culture with coronavirus spike peptide pools or control peptides (ViraFEST assay). Under the ViraFEST approach, antigen-specific T cells were expanded with peptide pools and TCRs subsequently sequenced. Germline CDR1 and CDR2: LNHNV and YYDKDF (reference sequence). The V end lost 1 base, the J end lost 0 bases, and 6 bases lay between the germline ends. CDR3 size: 15 residues. Sequencing input: CD4+ T cells from blood, cultured in vitro. The V call is TRBV15, the J call TRBJ1-4; D remains ambiguous. The origin of this receptor is a human donor who had recovered from COVID-19. Here the CDR3 reads CATSRAGTTNEKLFF. As DNA, the CDR3 is TGTGCCACCAGCAGAGCCGGGACAACTAATGAAAAACTGTTTTTT.